This TCR beta chain was captured in a study of blood T cell repertoires in COVID-19. Profiled with immunoSEQ multiplex PCR; TCRdb holds only in-frame clones, not every one. Among approximately 100,000 clones listed, more than 85% were seen once. Germline V gene sequence: CDR1 SQVTM, CDR2 ANQGSEA. The V end lost 5 bases, the J end lost 2 bases, and 19 bases lay between the germline ends. The CDR3 is made up of 16 amino acids. Sequencing was done on a sample of peripheral blood. The rearrangement uses TRBV29-1 and TRBJ1-5; D gene ambiguous. This TCR derives from a man in his fifties or sixties with acute or convalescent COVID-19. This chain's CDR3 is CSVLVYPRGGNQPQHF. CDR3 sequence (DNA): TGCAGCGTTTTAGTTTACCCTCGCGGTGGCAATCAGCCCCAGCATTTT.